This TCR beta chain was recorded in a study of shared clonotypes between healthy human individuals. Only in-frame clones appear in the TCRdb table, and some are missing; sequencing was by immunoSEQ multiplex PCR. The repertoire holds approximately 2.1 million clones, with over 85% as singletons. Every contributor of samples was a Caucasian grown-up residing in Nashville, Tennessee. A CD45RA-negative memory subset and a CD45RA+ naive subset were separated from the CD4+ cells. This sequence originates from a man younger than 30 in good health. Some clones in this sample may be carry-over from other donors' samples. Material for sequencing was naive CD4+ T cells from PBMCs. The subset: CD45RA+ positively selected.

The CDR3 region has the DNA TGTGCCAGCAGCCCACGACAGGCGACAGGGGATGAAAAACTGTTTTTT. Translated: CASSPRQATGDEKLFF. This rearrangement joins TRBV11-2 to TRBJ1-4, with 8 bases matching TRBD1. CDR1 and CDR2 (germline): SGHAT, FQNNGV. The CDR3 has 16 amino acids. J was trimmed by 6 bases and V by 5 bases; bases with no gene match: 11.